The present T cell receptor beta chain was sequenced within a study of breast tumors, draining lymph nodes, adjacent tissues (dated by TCRdb to 2016 to 2018). Study-wide context: TCR beta repertoires were compared across tumor, adjacent nontumor tissue and axillary lymph nodes obtained from breast cancer patients. The study aimed to assess the relationships and possible T-cell exchange between tumor, surrounding tissue and draining lymph node repertoires in human breast cancer. Findings and caveats that apply to the study as a whole: Rather than being directly demonstrated, the conclusion that tumor T cells originate in lymph nodes was presented as consistent with a hypothesis. The data were judged consistent with most tumor T cells deriving from the lymph node and then expanding within tumor tissue. Tumor and nontumor tissue repertoires were significantly more similar in luminal-like than in basal-like breast cancer. T-cell repertoire diversity in tumors was found to be lower than in lymph nodes but higher than in nontumor tissue, and preferential V and J gene usage was observed.

The axillary draining lymph nodes of breast cancer patients were the source of the lymph node samples. At the junction V is shortened by 7 bases and J by 5 bases; bases outside the gene matches: 10. Measured from the cysteine to the phenylalanine, the CDR3 is 14 residues long. The DNA shown is the 42-base CDR3, in frame from base 1. Sequences MDHEN (CDR1) and SYDVKM (CDR2) are obtained from the germline V gene. Only a few counts were recorded for this clonotype. Its specific antigen is unknown. No per-base quality is available; no much larger clone lies one base away. The sequencer was an Illumina HiSeq 2000. TCR beta chain libraries were generated through multiplex PCR amplification. High-throughput sequencing was used to analyze the amplified TCR beta chain products. TCRdb passed the public sequencing reads through fastp at Q25 and MiXCR, retaining productive beta sequences. A single entry per CDR3 protein holds the most common genes and DNA from its merged rows. This sample gives over 250,000 distinct CDR3 sequences in total; about 30% of them show up just once. The ten most abundant clones make up around 1% of the sample.

The receptor chain draws on TRBV28 and TRBJ2-7; 8 bases in the middle match TRBD2. Material for sequencing was axillary lymph node tissue. The clonotype originates from a female donor with breast cancer. Some clones in this sample may be carry-over from other donors' samples. The CDR3 region reads CASIVTGGPNEQYF. The nucleotide sequence reads as follows: TGTGCCAGCATTGTCACGGGAGGGCCCAACGAGCAGTACTTC. When the CDR3 is completed using the reference TRBV28 and TRBJ2-7 genes on either side, the full variable domain is DVKVTQSSRYLVKRTGEKVFLECVQDMDHENMFWYRQDPGLGLRLIYFSYDVKMKEKGDIPEGYSVSREKKERFSLILESASTNQTSMYLCASIVTGGPNEQYFGPGTRLTVT.